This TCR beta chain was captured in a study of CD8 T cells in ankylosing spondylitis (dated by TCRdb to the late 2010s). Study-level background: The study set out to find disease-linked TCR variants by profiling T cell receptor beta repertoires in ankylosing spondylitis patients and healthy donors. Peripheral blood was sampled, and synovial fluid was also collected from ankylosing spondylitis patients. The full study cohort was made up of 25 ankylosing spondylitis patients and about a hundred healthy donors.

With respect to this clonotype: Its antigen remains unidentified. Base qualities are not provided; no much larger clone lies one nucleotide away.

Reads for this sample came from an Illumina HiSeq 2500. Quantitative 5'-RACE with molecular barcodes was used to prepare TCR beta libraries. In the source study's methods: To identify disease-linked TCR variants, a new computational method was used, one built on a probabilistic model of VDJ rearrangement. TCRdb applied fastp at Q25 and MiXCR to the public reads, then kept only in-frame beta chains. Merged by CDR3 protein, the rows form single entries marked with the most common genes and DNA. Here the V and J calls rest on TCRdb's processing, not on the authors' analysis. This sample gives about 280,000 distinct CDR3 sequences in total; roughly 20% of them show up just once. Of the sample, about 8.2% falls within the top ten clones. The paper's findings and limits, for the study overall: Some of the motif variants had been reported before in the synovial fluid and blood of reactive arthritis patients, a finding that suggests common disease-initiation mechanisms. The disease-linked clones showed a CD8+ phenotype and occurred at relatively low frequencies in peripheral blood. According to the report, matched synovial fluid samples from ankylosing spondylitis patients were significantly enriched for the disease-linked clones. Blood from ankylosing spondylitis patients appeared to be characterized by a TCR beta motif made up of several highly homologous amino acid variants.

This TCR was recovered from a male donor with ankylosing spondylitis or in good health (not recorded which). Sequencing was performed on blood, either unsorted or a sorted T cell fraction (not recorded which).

The nucleotides read TGTGCCAGCAGCTTAGGGGTCGGTCAATACAATGAGCAGTTCTTC. It translates to CASSLGVGQYNEQFF. The chain is encoded by TRBV7-3 joined to TRBJ2-1, with the identity of the D gene unclear. The germline V gene supplies CDR1 SGHTA and CDR2 FQGTGA. From the cysteine through the phenylalanine, the CDR3 covers 15 amino acids. The DNA shown is the 45-base CDR3, in frame from base 1. V and J lose 2 bases and 4 bases, and a span of 12 bases separates them. Outside the CDR3, residues come from the reference TRBV7-3 and TRBJ2-1 proteins, so the full variable domain is: GAGVSQTPSNKVTEKGKYVELRCDPISGHTALYWYRQSLGQGPEFLIYFQGTGAADDSGLPNDRFFAVRPEGSVSTLKIQRTERGDSAVYLCASSLGVGQYNEQFFGPGTRLTVL.